This passage covers 4 T cell receptor beta chains from one sample sequenced in a study of CD8+ T cells in alopecia areata. Alopecia areata patients provided lesional scalp punch biopsies and peripheral blood, both collected for the study. Extracted RNA was reverse transcribed into cDNA, the sequencing template. Assay used: immunoSEQ multiplex PCR; TCRdb lists only in-frame clones, some missing. The sample shows approximately 11,000 clones, approximately 60% of them seen only once. Source: skin, taken at week 0. These receptors were taken from a human donor with alopecia areata.

This clone is a singleton in its sample. This chain's CDR3 is CASSLQTGGVTQYF. CDR3 DNA: TGTGCCAGCAGCCTTCAGACAGGGGGAGTTACGCAGTATTTT. The chain couples TRBV7-9 to TRBJ2-3, with 9 bases matching TRBD1. This CDR3 comprises 14 residues. V dropped 5 bases and J dropped 8; count of bases not matched to a gene: 8. Germline CDR1 is SEHNR and CDR2 is FQNEAQ (reference sequence).

The V gene is TRBV6-1, the J gene TRBJ1-5, with D hard to call. Per the germline V gene, CDR1 is MNHNS and CDR2 is SASEGT. Trimming took 2 bases from V and 0 from J, leaving 17 bases between them. This CDR3 contains 18 residues. The CDR3 DNA sequence: TGTGCCAGCAGTGAATGGTTGTGGCATTCCCTTAGCAATCAGCCCCAGCATTTT. Encoded protein: CASSEWLWHSLSNQPQHF.

This chain links TRBV19 with TRBJ1-2, with no clear D. This CDR3 region has 14 residues. Germline CDR1 LNHDA, CDR2 SQIVND (reference sequence). V gave up 2 bases and J gave up 2 bases, with 9 bases separating them. The CDR3 DNA follows: TGTGCCAGTAGTATAAACGGACGGAACTATGGCTACACCTTC. Its translation: CASSINGRNYGYTF.

The chain is built from TRBV5-1 and TRBJ2-3; no reliable D call. Looked up from germline, CDR1 is SGHRS and CDR2 is YFSETQ. With 2 bases removed from V and 4 bases from J, the gap between germline ends came to 11 bases. This CDR3 comprises 14 residues. CDR3 bases: TGCGCCAGCAGCTTAGGGTCAGGTCCAGATACGCAGTATTTT. Encoded protein: CASSLGSGPDTQYF.